These T cell receptor beta chains were read from a single sample in a study of cytomegalovirus exposure and HLA in healthy donors. Here immunoSEQ multiplex PCR was the method, and the copy in TCRdb shows in-frame clones only, minus some. Of about 140,000 clones listed, approximately 71% are singletons. What was sequenced was PBMCs. The receptors derive from a woman aged 45-65 years in good health and CMV-seronegative. CDR3s include the opening cysteine and the closing phenylalanine or tryptophan. The order of the fields is J gene, D gene, V gene, clone size, CDR3 DNA, CDR3 protein. A D gene is named only where the DNA matches it firmly. Where a row states a size, it is once, few, many or the class of an expanded clone; other rows omit it.

j_call: TRBJ1-3; d_call: TRBD1; v_call: TRBV5-8; clone_size: few; cdr3_nt: TGTGCCAGCAGCTTGACAGGGGAAGAATCTGGAAACACCATATATTTT; cdr3_aa: CASSLTGEESGNTIYF
j_call: TRBJ1-4; d_call: TRBD1; v_call: TRBV27; clone_size: NA; cdr3_nt: TGTGCCAGCAAAAATTCAGGGGGAACTGAAAAACTGTTTTTT; cdr3_aa: CASKNSGGTEKLFF
j_call: TRBJ2-2; d_call: TRBD2; v_call: TRBV5-4; clone_size: NA; cdr3_nt: TGTGCCAGCAGCTCCGGACTAGCGGGGGCCTCGGTCACCGGGGAGCTGTTTTTT; cdr3_aa: CASSSGLAGASVTGELFF
j_call: TRBJ2-2; d_call: TRBD2; v_call: TRBV13; clone_size: NA; cdr3_nt: TGTGCCAGCAGCTTTGGACTAGCGGGGGCGAACACCGGGGAGCTGTTTTTT; cdr3_aa: CASSFGLAGANTGELFF
j_call: TRBJ2-5; d_call: TRBD2; v_call: TRBV18; clone_size: once; cdr3_nt: TGTGCCAGCTCACCACGGAGTCTAGGCGGGGGGGCGGCAGAGACCCAGTACTTC; cdr3_aa: CASSPRSLGGGAAETQYF
j_call: TRBJ2-5; d_call: NA; v_call: TRBV16; clone_size: NA; cdr3_nt: TGTGCCAGCAGCCGAACTAGTTTGGAGACCCAGTACTTC; cdr3_aa: CASSRTSLETQYF
j_call: TRBJ1-1; d_call: NA; v_call: TRBV7-2; clone_size: NA; cdr3_nt: TGTGCCAGCAGCTTCGCAACCGGGACAACGAGCACTGAAGCTTTCTTT; cdr3_aa: CASSFATGTTSTEAFF
j_call: TRBJ2-3; d_call: NA; v_call: TRBV6-6; clone_size: NA; cdr3_nt: TGTGCCAGCAGTTACTCCAGGTCAAAGGGGGATACGCAGTATTTT; cdr3_aa: CASSYSRSKGDTQYF
j_call: TRBJ1-1; d_call: NA; v_call: TRBV18; clone_size: NA; cdr3_nt: TGTGCCAGCTCACTTATCAGGGGTAACTCCCAAGAAGCTTTCTTT; cdr3_aa: CASSLIRGNSQEAFF
j_call: TRBJ2-1; d_call: NA; v_call: TRBV4-1; clone_size: NA; cdr3_nt: TGCGCCAGCAGCCAACCCAGCCAGGGATACAATGAGCAGTTCTTC; cdr3_aa: CASSQPSQGYNEQFF
j_call: TRBJ2-3; d_call: NA; v_call: TRBV11-2; clone_size: NA; cdr3_nt: NA; cdr3_aa: CASSLDVGGGARAYF
j_call: TRBJ2-7; d_call: NA; v_call: TRBV6-6; clone_size: few; cdr3_nt: TGTGCCAGCAGTTACGAAGACAGCTCCTACGAGCAGTACTTC; cdr3_aa: CASSYEDSSYEQYF
j_call: TRBJ1-2; d_call: TRBD1; v_call: TRBV7-9; clone_size: NA; cdr3_nt: TGTTCCAGCAGCTTTGGACAGGGGGCGAATGGCTACACCTTC; cdr3_aa: CSSSFGQGANGYTF
j_call: TRBJ2-3; d_call: TRBD2; v_call: TRBV5-1; clone_size: NA; cdr3_nt: TGCGCCAGCAGCTTGGATCAGCTAGCGGGGGGGGGTACAGATACGCAGTATTTT; cdr3_aa: CASSLDQLAGGGTDTQYF
j_call: TRBJ2-7; d_call: NA; v_call: TRBV5-4; clone_size: NA; cdr3_nt: TGTGCCAGCAGTCAGGCCAGGGGGGCCGCCTACGAGCAGTACTTC; cdr3_aa: CASSQARGAAYEQYF
j_call: TRBJ1-5; d_call: NA; v_call: TRBV6-6; clone_size: NA; cdr3_nt: TGTGCCAGCAAGAGGGGGTACTATAGCAATCAGCCCCAGCATTTT; cdr3_aa: CASKRGYYSNQPQHF
j_call: TRBJ1-5; d_call: NA; v_call: TRBV19; clone_size: NA; cdr3_nt: TGTGCCAGTAGTACCAGGGAGGCTCAGCCCCAGCATTTT; cdr3_aa: CASSTREAQPQHF
j_call: TRBJ2-5; d_call: TRBD2; v_call: TRBV6-4; clone_size: NA; cdr3_nt: TGTGCCAGCAGTTTAAGCGGGGGGCCTCAAGAGACCCAGTACTTC; cdr3_aa: CASSLSGGPQETQYF
j_call: TRBJ1-3; d_call: NA; v_call: TRBV4-3; clone_size: NA; cdr3_nt: TGCGCCAGCAGCCAGGGCAGTCAGTACTCTGGAAACACCATATATTTT; cdr3_aa: CASSQGSQYSGNTIYF
j_call: TRBJ1-6; d_call: NA; v_call: TRBV7-3; clone_size: NA; cdr3_nt: TGTGCCAGCAGCCAAGGACAGTCAGATAATTCACCCCTCCACTTT; cdr3_aa: CASSQGQSDNSPLHF
j_call: TRBJ2-3; d_call: NA; v_call: TRBV7-9; clone_size: NA; cdr3_nt: TGTGCCAGCAGCTTGCTAAGGGCCGACAGGCCCGCTACGCAGTATTTT; cdr3_aa: CASSLLRADRPATQYF
j_call: TRBJ1-1; d_call: TRBD1; v_call: TRBV7-9; clone_size: once; cdr3_nt: TGTGCCAGCAGCTTAGAAACAGGGGTGGACACTGAAGCTTTCTTT; cdr3_aa: CASSLETGVDTEAFF
j_call: TRBJ2-7; d_call: TRBD1; v_call: TRBV5-4; clone_size: NA; cdr3_nt: TGTGCCAGCAGCTTGGATTTAGGGGGCGAGGACGAGCAGTACTTC; cdr3_aa: CASSLDLGGEDEQYF
j_call: TRBJ2-7; d_call: TRBD1; v_call: TRBV6-1; clone_size: NA; cdr3_nt: TGTGCCAGCAGTGTCCTACAGGGGACCACCTACGAGCAGTACTTC; cdr3_aa: CASSVLQGTTYEQYF
j_call: TRBJ2-2; d_call: NA; v_call: TRBV21-1; clone_size: NA; cdr3_nt: TGTGCCAGCAGTACGGTGAACAGGCGAAGGGTCCCCGGGGAGCTGTTTTTT; cdr3_aa: CASSTVNRRRVPGELFF
j_call: TRBJ1-2; d_call: NA; v_call: TRBV5-4; clone_size: once; cdr3_nt: TGTGCCAGCAGCTTGTGGGCAGCCTATGGCTACACCTTC; cdr3_aa: CASSLWAAYGYTF
j_call: TRBJ2-2; d_call: TRBD1; v_call: TRBV15; clone_size: few; cdr3_nt: TGTGCCACCAGCAGAGAGAGGGGGCGAGGGACCGGGGAGCTGTTTTTT; cdr3_aa: CATSRERGRGTGELFF
j_call: TRBJ1-5; d_call: NA; v_call: TRBV7-9; clone_size: NA; cdr3_nt: TGTGCCAGCAGCCAAGGGGCAGACCAGCCCCAGCATTTT; cdr3_aa: CASSQGADQPQHF
j_call: TRBJ1-2; d_call: TRBD1; v_call: TRBV9; clone_size: NA; cdr3_nt: TGTGCCAGCAGCCAAACTGGGACAGCAAGCTATGGCTACACCTTC; cdr3_aa: CASSQTGTASYGYTF
j_call: TRBJ1-3; d_call: NA; v_call: TRBV9; clone_size: NA; cdr3_nt: TGTGCCAGCAGCGTCCAACCCGGACTGATCTCTGGAAACACCATATATTTT; cdr3_aa: CASSVQPGLISGNTIYF
j_call: TRBJ2-6; d_call: TRBD1; v_call: TRBV11-2; clone_size: NA; cdr3_nt: TGTGCCAGCAGTTCAGTGGGACAGGGAGGCGCTGGGGCCAACGTCCTGACTTTC; cdr3_aa: CASSSVGQGGAGANVLTF
j_call: TRBJ1-5; d_call: NA; v_call: TRBV6-1; clone_size: NA; cdr3_nt: TGTGCCAGCAGTTCCCTATGGGGGCAGGAGCCCCAGCATTTT; cdr3_aa: CASSSLWGQEPQHF
j_call: TRBJ2-6; d_call: TRBD1; v_call: TRBV5-5; clone_size: NA; cdr3_nt: TGTGCCAGCAGCCCCCGGGACAGGGGGGTCATCTCTGGGGCCAACGTCCTGACTTTC; cdr3_aa: CASSPRDRGVISGANVLTF
j_call: TRBJ2-1; d_call: TRBD2; v_call: TRBV5-1; clone_size: NA; cdr3_nt: TGCGCCAGCAGCCAAACTAGCGGGGGCCCCTACAATGAGCAGTTCTTC; cdr3_aa: CASSQTSGGPYNEQFF
j_call: TRBJ2-1; d_call: NA; v_call: TRBV4-3; clone_size: NA; cdr3_nt: TGCGCCAGCAGCCAGAAGGACAGCCCGGGCGATGAGCAGTTCTTC; cdr3_aa: CASSQKDSPGDEQFF
j_call: TRBJ2-3; d_call: TRBD2; v_call: TRBV6-5; clone_size: few; cdr3_nt: TGTGCCAGCAGCACTAGCGGGGAGAACACAGATACGCAGTATTTT; cdr3_aa: CASSTSGENTDTQYF
j_call: TRBJ1-1; d_call: TRBD1; v_call: TRBV19; clone_size: NA; cdr3_nt: TGTGCCAGTAGTAGAAGGACAGGGGAACTCACTGAAGCTTTCTTT; cdr3_aa: CASSRRTGELTEAFF
j_call: TRBJ1-4; d_call: NA; v_call: TRBV7-9; clone_size: NA; cdr3_nt: TGTGCCAGCAGAGGGGATCCTAATGAAAAACTGTTTTTT; cdr3_aa: CASRGDPNEKLFF
j_call: TRBJ2-1; d_call: NA; v_call: TRBV19; clone_size: NA; cdr3_nt: TGTGCCAGTAGTCCACTTTCCTACAATGAGCAGTTCTTC; cdr3_aa: CASSPLSYNEQFF
j_call: TRBJ2-5; d_call: NA; v_call: TRBV25-1; clone_size: NA; cdr3_nt: TGTGCCAGCGGGGCAGGCGAAGAGACCCAGTACTTC; cdr3_aa: CASGAGEETQYF
j_call: TRBJ1-5; d_call: NA; v_call: TRBV19; clone_size: few; cdr3_nt: TGTGCCAGTAGTAAGTGGCAGGGCCATCAGCCCCAGCATTTT; cdr3_aa: CASSKWQGHQPQHF
j_call: TRBJ2-7; d_call: NA; v_call: TRBV5-1; clone_size: NA; cdr3_nt: TGCGCCAGCAGCTTGGGGCAGGGCCAGGACGAGCAGTACTTC; cdr3_aa: CASSLGQGQDEQYF
j_call: TRBJ1-2; d_call: TRBD1; v_call: TRBV5-1; clone_size: NA; cdr3_nt: TGCGCCAGCAGTTTGACAGGGAGCGGCTACACCTTC; cdr3_aa: CASSLTGSGYTF
j_call: TRBJ1-1; d_call: NA; v_call: TRBV5-1; clone_size: NA; cdr3_nt: TGCGCCAGCAGCTTACAGGGCCCAGGTACTGAAGCTTCCTTT; cdr3_aa: CASSLQGPGTEASF
j_call: TRBJ2-1; d_call: NA; v_call: TRBV5-1; clone_size: NA; cdr3_nt: TGCGCCAGCAGTGCTCGTGTCACAACAGGGATGTACAATGAGCAGTTCTTC; cdr3_aa: CASSARVTTGMYNEQFF
j_call: TRBJ1-2; d_call: NA; v_call: TRBV6-1; clone_size: few; cdr3_nt: TGTGCCAGCTATTTAACAGGCCCGGGGGGCTATGGCTACACCTTC; cdr3_aa: CASYLTGPGGYGYTF
j_call: TRBJ1-2; d_call: TRBD1; v_call: TRBV6-4; clone_size: few; cdr3_nt: TGTGCCAGCAGCTACAGGGGGCGCGTTGACTATGGCTACACCTTC; cdr3_aa: CASSYRGRVDYGYTF
j_call: TRBJ2-7; d_call: NA; v_call: TRBV5-1; clone_size: few; cdr3_nt: TGCGCCAGCAGCCTAAGCTCCTACGAGCAGTACTTC; cdr3_aa: CASSLSSYEQYF
j_call: TRBJ2-2; d_call: NA; v_call: TRBV7-2; clone_size: NA; cdr3_nt: TGTGCCAGCAGCTTACGACAGGCGAACACCGGGGAGCTGTTTTTT; cdr3_aa: CASSLRQANTGELFF
j_call: TRBJ2-2; d_call: NA; v_call: TRBV30; clone_size: NA; cdr3_nt: TGTGCCTGGAGTCACAGGGCGGACGGGGAGCTGTTTTTT; cdr3_aa: CAWSHRADGELFF
j_call: TRBJ1-1; d_call: TRBD1; v_call: TRBV10-1; clone_size: NA; cdr3_nt: TGCGCCAGCAGTGGCCCGGGACAGGGAAGCACTGAAGCTTTCTTT; cdr3_aa: CASSGPGQGSTEAFF
j_call: TRBJ1-4; d_call: TRBD1; v_call: TRBV4-1; clone_size: few; cdr3_nt: TGCGCCAGCAGCCATCCGGGACAGGGAATTGAAAAACTGTTTTTT; cdr3_aa: CASSHPGQGIEKLFF
j_call: TRBJ2-2; d_call: TRBD1; v_call: TRBV11-3; clone_size: NA; cdr3_nt: TGTGCCAGCAGCTTAAGGGGACAGGGGAACACCGGGGAGCTGTTTTTT; cdr3_aa: CASSLRGQGNTGELFF
j_call: TRBJ2-3; d_call: TRBD1; v_call: TRBV28; clone_size: NA; cdr3_nt: TGTGCCAGCACCTTAGACAGGGTGGCAGATACGCAGTATTTT; cdr3_aa: CASTLDRVADTQYF
j_call: TRBJ1-2; d_call: NA; v_call: TRBV19; clone_size: NA; cdr3_nt: TGTGCCAGTAGGAGGTCGTCGGAGGGACCCACGCGCTACACCTTC; cdr3_aa: CASRRSSEGPTRYTF
j_call: TRBJ2-7; d_call: NA; v_call: TRBV28; clone_size: NA; cdr3_nt: TGTGCCAGCAGTCCCCCTCGCGGGCCCTACGAGCAGTACTTC; cdr3_aa: CASSPPRGPYEQYF
j_call: TRBJ2-7; d_call: TRBD2; v_call: TRBV30; clone_size: NA; cdr3_nt: TGTGCCTGGAGTCCTTCGGGGGGGTTTCGCTACGAGCAGTACTTC; cdr3_aa: CAWSPSGGFRYEQYF
j_call: TRBJ1-2; d_call: TRBD1; v_call: TRBV5-4; clone_size: NA; cdr3_nt: TGTGCCAGCAGCTTGTCGGGACAGGGTACTTTC; cdr3_aa: CASSLSGQGTF
j_call: TRBJ2-5; d_call: NA; v_call: TRBV6-1; clone_size: few; cdr3_nt: TGTGCCAGCAGGAGGGGGTTCACGGAGACCCAGTACTTC; cdr3_aa: CASRRGFTETQYF